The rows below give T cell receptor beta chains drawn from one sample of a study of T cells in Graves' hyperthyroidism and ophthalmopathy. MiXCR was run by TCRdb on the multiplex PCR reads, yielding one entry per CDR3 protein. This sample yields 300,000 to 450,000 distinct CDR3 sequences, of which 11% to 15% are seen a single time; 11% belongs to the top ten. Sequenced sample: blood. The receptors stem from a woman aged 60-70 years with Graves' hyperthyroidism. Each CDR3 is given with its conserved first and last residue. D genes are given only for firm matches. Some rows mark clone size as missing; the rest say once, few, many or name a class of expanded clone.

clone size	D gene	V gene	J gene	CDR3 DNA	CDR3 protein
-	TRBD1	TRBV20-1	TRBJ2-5	TGCAGTGCTAGTCGGGGACAGGGGGTCGAGACCCAGTACTTC	CSASRGQGVETQYF
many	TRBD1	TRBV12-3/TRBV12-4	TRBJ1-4	TGTGCCAGCGGGACAGGGTATAATGAAAAACTGTTTTTT	CASGTGYNEKLFF
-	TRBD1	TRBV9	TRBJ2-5	TGTGCCAGCAGTCAGGTGGGGACAGGGATATCCCAAGAGACCCAGTACTTC	CASSQVGTGISQETQYF
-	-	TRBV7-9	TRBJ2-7	TGTGCCAGCAGCCCGAGACTCGAATCCTACGAGCAGTACTTC	CASSPRLESYEQYF
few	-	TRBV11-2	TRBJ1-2	TGTGCCAGCAGGGCCCCGGGGAAATCTAACTATGGCTACACCTTC	CASRAPGKSNYGYTF
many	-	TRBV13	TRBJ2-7	TGTGCCAGCAGCCCCCTTGCGAGGCGGGAGCAGTACTTC	CASSPLARREQYF
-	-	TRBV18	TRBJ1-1	TGTGCCAGCTCACCTTCCTCTGAAGCTTTCTTT	CASSPSSEAFF
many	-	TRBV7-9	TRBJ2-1	TGTGCCAGCAGCTTAGAGGGACACTTCTACAATGAGCAGTTCTTC	CASSLEGHFYNEQFF
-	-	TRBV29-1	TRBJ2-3	TGCAGCGTTGAAGATCAGGGCCACACAGATACGCAGTATTTT	CSVEDQGHTDTQYF
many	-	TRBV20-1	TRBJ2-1	TGCAGTGCTGAGGGACGATATAATGAGCAGTTCTTC	CSAEGRYNEQFF
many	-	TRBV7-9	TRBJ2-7	TGTGCCAGCAGCTTAGTTGCGGATACGCGTGAAGAGCAGTACTTC	CASSLVADTREEQYF
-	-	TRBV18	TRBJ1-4	TGTGCCAGCTCACCATTTTCAGGGGATGAAAAACTGTTTTTT	CASSPFSGDEKLFF
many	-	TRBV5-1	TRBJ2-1	TGCGCCAGCGGACGCCTCCCGGGGTACAATGAGCAGTTCTTC	CASGRLPGYNEQFF
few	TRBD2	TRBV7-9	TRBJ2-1	TGTGCCAGCAAGCTACAGCGAACCGGGACTAGCGGGAGTATCTCCTACAATGAGCAGTTCTTC	CASKLQRTGTSGSISYNEQFF
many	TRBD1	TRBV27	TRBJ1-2	TGTGCCACCAGAACGGAGGGGACAGCGCATTTTAACTATGGCTACACCTTC	CATRTEGTAHFNYGYTF
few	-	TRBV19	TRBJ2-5	TGTGCCAGTAGTATGGGGGAGACCCAGTACTTC	CASSMGETQYF
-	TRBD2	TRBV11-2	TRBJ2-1	TGTGCCAGCAGCTTAGACCCGGGGGGGGGTGTGAATGAGCAGTTCTTC	CASSLDPGGGVNEQFF
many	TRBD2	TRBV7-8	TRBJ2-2	TGTGCCAGCAGCCCTCCGGGCGGGGGGCGAGTCGGGGAGCTGTTTTTT	CASSPPGGGRVGELFF
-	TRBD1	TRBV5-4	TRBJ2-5	TGTGCCAGCAGCAAGGGACAGCTCCAGGAGACCCAGTACTTC	CASSKGQLQETQYF
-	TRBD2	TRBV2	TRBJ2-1	TGTGCCAGCAGAAGCGGGACTAGCGGGAGAAATGAGCAGTTCTTC	CASRSGTSGRNEQFF
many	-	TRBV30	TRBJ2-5	TGTGCCTGGAGTCACAGTGAGACCCAGTACTTC	CAWSHSETQYF
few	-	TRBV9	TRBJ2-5	TGTGCCAGCAGCGTAAGTGGGATTGGAGAGACCCAGTACTTC	CASSVSGIGETQYF
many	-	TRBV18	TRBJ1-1	TGTGCCAGCTCCCTGGGCCGCTCGAACACTGAAGCTTTCTTT	CASSLGRSNTEAFF
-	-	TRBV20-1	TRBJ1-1	TGCAGTGCTAGAGATCCCCGGGGGGCGAACACTGAAGCTTTCTTT	CSARDPRGANTEAFF
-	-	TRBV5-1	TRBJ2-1	TGCGCCAGCAGTTTGGACGCATACAATGAGCAGTTCTTC	CASSLDAYNEQFF
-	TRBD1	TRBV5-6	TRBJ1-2	TGTGCCAGCAGTTTCGCCGGGACAGGGGGATCCTTTTATGGCTACACCTTC	CASSFAGTGGSFYGYTF
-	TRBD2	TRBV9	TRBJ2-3	TGTGCCAGCAGCGGATATAGCGGGAGGCCAGATACGCAGTATTTT	CASSGYSGRPDTQYF
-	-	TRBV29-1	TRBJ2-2	TGCAGCGTTTGCCGTCCAGATAACACCGGGGAGCTGTTTTTT	CSVCRPDNTGELFF
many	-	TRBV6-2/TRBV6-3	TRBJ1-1	TGTGCCACGGGGATGGGGACTGAAGCTTTCTTT	CATGMGTEAFF
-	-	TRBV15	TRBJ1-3	TGTGCCACCAGCAGAGATACCGGGTGGGGAAACACCATATATTTT	CATSRDTGWGNTIYF
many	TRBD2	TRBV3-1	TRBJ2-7	TGTGCCAGCAGCCAAGACCTGACTAGCGACGAGCAGTACTTC	CASSQDLTSDEQYF
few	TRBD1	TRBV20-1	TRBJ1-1	TGCAGTGCTAGCCGACAGGGAGTGAACACTGAAGCTTTCTTT	CSASRQGVNTEAFF
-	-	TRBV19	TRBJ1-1	TGTGCCAGTAGTTTTCGCTTACAGAACACTGAAGCTTTCTTT	CASSFRLQNTEAFF
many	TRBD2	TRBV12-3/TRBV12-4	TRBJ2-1	TGTGCCAGCCAGAGTCAGGCGGGAGACAATGAGCAGTTCTTC	CASQSQAGDNEQFF
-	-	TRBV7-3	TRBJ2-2	TGTGCCAGCAGACAACCTCCGGTAGAGGGCGTTAGTACCGGGGAGCTGTTTTTT	CASRQPPVEGVSTGELFF
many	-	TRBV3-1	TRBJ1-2	TGTGCCAGCAGCCAACGGGCGGGCCTCCGTGGGTATGGCTACACCTTC	CASSQRAGLRGYGYTF
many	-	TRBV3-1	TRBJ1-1	TGTGCCAGCAGCCAACCCGCGGGTGAAGCTTTCTTT	CASSQPAGEAFF
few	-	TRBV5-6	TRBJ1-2	TGTGCCAGCAGCTTGGATGTGGCTCCCCGGCGGGGCTACACCTTC	CASSLDVAPRRGYTF
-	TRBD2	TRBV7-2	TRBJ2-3	TGTGCCAGCAGCCGAGACAGCGGGAGGCCACCTGATACGCAGTATTTT	CASSRDSGRPPDTQYF
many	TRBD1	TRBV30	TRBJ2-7	TGTGCCTGGAGTGGACAGGGATGGTCCTACGAGCAGTACTTC	CAWSGQGWSYEQYF
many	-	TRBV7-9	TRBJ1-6	TGTGCCACCGGGGGAGGGGCAGGTTCACCCCTCCACTTT	CATGGGAGSPLHF
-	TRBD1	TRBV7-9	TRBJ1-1	TGTGCCAGCAGCGCTACGGGACAGGTCAACACTGAAGCTTTCTTT	CASSATGQVNTEAFF